The 9 T cell receptor beta chains below come from one sample, sequenced in a study of tumor-infiltrating lymphocytes in primary liver carcinoma. Synthesis of TCR beta cDNA was carried out from 450 to 650 ng total RNA with a constant-region primer. Libraries covering TCR beta were generated through three nested multiplex PCR rounds (using a slightly modified ARM-PCR). Both of the initial two PCR rounds ran for about 9 cycles and employed TRBV1-TRBV30 forward primers alongside a C-beta reverse primer. TCRdb independently ran MiXCR on the multiplex PCR reads; one entry per CDR3 protein. The sample includes around 330,000 distinct CDR3 sequences, about 50% of them seen just once. For blood RNA, unsorted whole blood served as the source, and germline DNA was extracted too. Sequencing used peripheral blood. The receptors stem from a woman between 25 and 40 years old with primary liver carcinoma and hepatitis B virus infection.

On this clonotype itself: Being one base from a much bigger clone, this may be a read error. The rearrangement links TRBV29-1 to TRBJ2-5, with TRBD1 identical over 7 bases. The CDR3 sequence is 12 residues long. CDR1 SQVTM and CDR2 ANQGSEA come from the germline V gene. CDR3 coding DNA: TGCAGCGCCGACAGGGCGCAAGGGACCCAGTACTTC. It specifies CSADRAQGTQYF.

The CDR3 coding sequence is TGTGCCGCGCGCTACCGGGGACACCACGAGCAGTACTTC. This translates into CAARYRGHHEQYF. The gene calls are TRBV30 and TRBJ2-7; the D gene is possibly TRBD1 (6 bases). The CDR3 consists of 13 residues. Germline values: CDR1 GTSNPN, CDR2 SVGIG (reference sequence). The V end was cut by 8 bases, the J end by 5 bases, with 19 bases between. The full variable domain, its missing parts supplied by reference TRBV30 and TRBJ2-7, is SQTIHQWPATLVQPVGSPLSLECTVEGTSNPNLYWYRQAAGRGLQLLFYSVGIGQISSEVPQNLSASRPQDRQFILSSKKLLLSDSGFYLCAARYRGHHEQYFGPGTRLTVT.

The chain recombines TRBV6-6 with TRBJ2-1, with TRBD2 matching over 8 bases. The CDR3 consists of 15 residues. The V segment lost 7 bases and the J segment 6 bases; nucleotides outside the gene matches: 11. Germline V gene data show CDR1 as MNHNY and CDR2 as SVGAGI (reference sequence). The CDR3 sequence is CASTQGLGNCNEQFF. The CDR3 nucleotides are TGTGCCAGCACCCAGGGACTAGGCAACTGCAATGAGCAGTTCTTC.

Remarks on this clonotype: Mismatch with germline at one junction end may stem from a read error. This rearrangement joins TRBV11-2 to TRBJ2-1; no clear D. The CDR3 is made up of 14 amino acids. The germline gives CDR1 SGHAT, CDR2 FQNNGV. CDR3 nucleotide sequence: TGTACCAGCAGCTTAGGTCTAGTGAACAATGAGCAGTTCTTC. Its translation: CTSSLGLVNNEQFF.

Comments on this clonotype: This may be a read error: a much more frequent sequence differs by one nucleotide. The J gene is TRBJ2-5, the V gene TRBV6-2 or TRBV6-3; D uncertain. Germline CDR1 is MNHEY and CDR2 is SVGEGT. The CDR3 consists of 14 residues. The CDR3 region has the DNA TGTGCCAGCGGTTACACGGACCCCTGGGAGACCCAGTACTTC. This encodes CASGYTDPWETQYF.

This clonotype was recorded only once. At one of its ends the junction is not consistent with the germline gene, which may arise from a read error. The V gene is TRBV4-2, the J gene TRBJ1-1, with D possibly being TRBD1 (5 bases). Germline CDR1 reads LGHNA; CDR2 reads YNFKEQ. The CDR3 has 17 amino acids. The DNA of the CDR3 is TGTACCAGCAGCCAAGGTTCGGGACGAAAAATGAACACTGAAGCTTTCTTT. Protein sequence: CTSSQGSGRKMNTEAFF.

This clonotype was seen repeatedly, ten times or more. V usage is TRBV11-2 and J usage is TRBJ2-1; no reliable D call. V lost 1 base, J lost 5 bases, and 12 bases lay in between. CDR3 length: 15 residues. The germline CDR1 and CDR2 sequences are SGHAT and FQNNGV. CDR3 DNA sequence: TGTGCCAGCAGCTTAGGAAGGGCCGGAAACAATGAGCAGTTCTTC. Translated: CASSLGRAGNNEQFF.

This clonotype was recorded many times. This chain uses TRBV11-3 with TRBJ1-3; D remains unclear. The CDR3 has 15 residues. The germline V gene has CDR1 SGHNT and CDR2 YENEEA. Trimming removed 1 base at V and 0 bases at J, with 7 bases between. Written as DNA, the CDR3 is TGTGCCAGCAGCTTAGCGGGGAGCTCTGGAAACACCATATATTTT. The encoded protein is CASSLAGSSGNTIYF.

Concerning this clonotype itself: This may arise from a read error, as a much more abundant clone is one base away. The DNA of the CDR3 is TGTGCCAGCTGTGTAGCGTCTAGCGGATCCTACGAGCAGTACTTC. Translating it yields CASCVASSGSYEQYF. The chain links TRBV6-1 to TRBJ2-7; 7 bases match TRBD2. The CDR3 is 15 residues long. Losses at the gene ends were 8 bases for V and 1 base for J; bases not matched to a gene: 11. From germline, CDR1 is MNHNS and CDR2 SASEGT.